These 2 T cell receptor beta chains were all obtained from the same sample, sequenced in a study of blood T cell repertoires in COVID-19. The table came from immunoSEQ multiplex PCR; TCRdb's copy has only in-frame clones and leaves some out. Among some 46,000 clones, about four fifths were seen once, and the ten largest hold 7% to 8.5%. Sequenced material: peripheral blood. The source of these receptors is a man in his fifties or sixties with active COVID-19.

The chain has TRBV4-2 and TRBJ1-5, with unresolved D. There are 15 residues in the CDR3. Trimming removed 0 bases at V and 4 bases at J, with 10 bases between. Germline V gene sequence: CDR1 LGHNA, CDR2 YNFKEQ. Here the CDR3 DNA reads TGTGCCAGCAGCCAAGACGTAGCAAAAAATCAGCCCCAGCATTTT. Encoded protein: CASSQDVAKNQPQHF.

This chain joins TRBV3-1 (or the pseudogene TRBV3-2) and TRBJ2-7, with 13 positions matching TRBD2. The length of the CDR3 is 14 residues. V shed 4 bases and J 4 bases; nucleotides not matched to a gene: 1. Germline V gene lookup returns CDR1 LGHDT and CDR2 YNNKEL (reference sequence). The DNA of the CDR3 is TGTGCCAGCAGCCCGGGACTAGCGGGGTACGAGCAGTACTTC. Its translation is CASSPGLAGYEQYF.